One and the same sample provided the 22 T cell receptor beta chains below, sequenced in a study of blood T cells in healthy people across ages. PCR was performed a second time for about 6 to 12 cycles using a sample-barcoded 5' primer and a J-beta primer mix. In TCRdb, the 5' RACE reads were re-called with MiXCR into one record per CDR3 protein. This sample has hundreds of thousands of distinct CDR3 sequences, with 25% to 35% found just once. Material: blood. All receptors come from an elderly woman in good health.

This rearrangement joins TRBV28 to TRBJ2-3; 8 nucleotides match TRBD2. V lost 6 bases and J lost 3; bases outside the gene matches: 5. CDR1 is MDHEN, CDR2 SYDVKM, per germline. This CDR3 is built from 14 residues. The DNA for the CDR3 is TGTGCCAGCAGCCCCGGGGGGGCAACAGATACGCAGTATTTT. Translated: CASSPGGATDTQYF. The full variable domain, its missing parts supplied by reference TRBV28 and TRBJ2-3, is DVKVTQSSRYLVKRTGEKVFLECVQDMDHENMFWYRQDPGLGLRLIYFSYDVKMKEKGDIPEGYSVSREKKERFSLILESASTNQTSMYLCASSPGGATDTQYFGPGTRLTVL.

This clonotype has a count of ten or more. The rearrangement links TRBV3-1 to TRBJ1-2; 7 positions match TRBD1. The ends lost 1 base at V and 8 bases at J; junction bases unmatched: 10. Per germline, CDR1 LGHDT and CDR2 YNNKEL (reference sequence). The CDR3 loop spans 15 amino acids. CDR3 DNA sequence: TGTGCCAGCAGCCAAGGTTGGTCAGGGACAGAGGGCTACACCTTC. It specifies CASSQGWSGTEGYTF.

In its sample, this clonotype was seen many times. The rearrangement uses TRBV15 and TRBJ2-7; possible D gene TRBD2, 5 bases. The germline V gene encodes CDR1 LNHNV and CDR2 YYDKDF (reference sequence). The CDR3 is 15 residues long. V gave up 0 bases and J gave up 3 bases, with 12 bases separating them. DNA for the CDR3: TGTGCCACCAGCAGAGATTTTCTAGCCCGCTACGAGCAGTACTTC. As protein: CATSRDFLARYEQYF.

This clonotype occurred a few times. This chain joins TRBV24-1 and TRBJ2-2, with D unclear. The CDR3 is 13 residues long. The V gene's germline CDR1 is KGHDR and CDR2 SFDVKD. Trimming pared 4 bases from V and 6 bases from J, leaving 8 bases between. CDR3 coding DNA: TGTGCCACCAGTGAACTTGGAGCCGGGGAGCTGTTTTTT. Amino acid sequence: CATSELGAGELFF.

CDR3 sequence: CAWTTPSYQETQYF. The CDR3 coding sequence is TGTGCCTGGACGACACCATCTTACCAAGAGACCCAGTACTTC. The rearrangement uses TRBV30 and TRBJ2-5, with unresolved D. This CDR3 is 14 amino acids long. V was shortened by 4 bases and J by 0 bases, with 12 bases between the two germline ends. The germline gives CDR1 GTSNPN, CDR2 SVGIG (reference sequence).

With respect to this clonotype: This may be a read error: a much more frequent sequence differs by one nucleotide. The gene calls are TRBV7-8 and TRBJ1-1; no firm D call. V was shortened by 1 base and J by 4 bases, with 10 bases between the two germline ends. This CDR3 contains 14 residues. CDR1 and CDR2 (germline): SGHVS, FQNEAQ. The CDR3 DNA sequence: TGTGCCAGCAGCTTAGGAGGGATGGCCACTGAAGCTTTCTTT. It specifies CASSLGGMATEAFF.

This clonotype was seen a few times. The rearrangement uses TRBV9 and TRBJ2-5; 12 bases fit TRBD2. J gave up 11 bases and V 0 bases, and 17 bases lay outside the gene matches. The CDR3 extends over 18 amino acids. The germline V gene has CDR1 SGDLS and CDR2 YYNGEE. This CDR3 is CASSVGTSGGPHVNEQYF. The CDR3 nucleotides read TGTGCCAGCAGCGTAGGCACTAGCGGGGGGCCACACGTTAATGAGCAGTACTTC.

The V and J genes are TRBV5-1 and TRBJ2-3; 10 bases map to TRBD1. The length of the CDR3 is 17 residues. V lost 2 bases, J lost 5 bases, and 11 bases stayed unmatched. Per the germline V gene, CDR1 is SGHRS and CDR2 is YFSETQ. The CDR3 loop is CASSLSGTGVVQDTQYF. CDR3 coding DNA: TGCGCCAGCAGCTTATCCGGGACAGGGGTTGTTCAAGATACGCAGTATTTT.

This clonotype came up a few times. The chain employs TRBV6-5 and TRBJ1-1; TRBD1 matches 10 bases. The V gene end was trimmed by 6 bases and the J gene end by 6 bases; junction bases not matched to a gene: 13. Germline V gene lookup returns CDR1 MNHEY and CDR2 SVGAGI. The length of the CDR3 is 16 residues. The chain's CDR3 is CASRPLTGTGDSEAFF. DNA of the CDR3: TGTGCCAGCAGACCCTTAACCGGGACAGGGGACTCTGAAGCTTTCTTT.

The V and J genes are TRBV4-1 and TRBJ2-5; D is unclear. Germline V lookup: CDR1 MGHRA, CDR2 YSYEKL. Trimming pared 8 bases from V and 3 bases from J, leaving 16 bases between. CDR3 length: 14 amino acids. As DNA, the CDR3 is TGCGCCAGCGCGACCCCAGGTCGTAAAGAGACCCAGTACTTC. Translating it yields CASATPGRKETQYF.

Of note for this clonotype: A much larger clone lies a single base off, so this may be a read error. This chain links TRBV10-3 with TRBJ2-3, with D maybe TRBD1 (5 bases). Germline lookup yields CDR1 ENHRY and CDR2 SYGVKD. This CDR3 has 13 amino acids. V dropped 6 bases and J dropped 1 base, with 8 bases sitting between them. DNA for the CDR3: TGTGCCATCAGGGCACAGGGCACAGATACGCAGTATTTT. This gives the protein CAIRAQGTDTQYF.

V gene TRBV20-1 combines with J gene TRBJ1-2, with a possible D match to TRBD1 (6 bases). V lost 3 bases and J lost 5, with 19 bases in between. The CDR3 has 15 amino acids. Germline V gene sequence: CDR1 DFQATT, CDR2 SNEGSKA (reference sequence). CDR3 loop: CSASPPGTKKYGYTF. The CDR3, as DNA: TGCAGTGCTAGTCCCCCCGGGACAAAGAAATATGGCTACACCTTC.

This clonotype was recorded at least ten times. V is TRBV7-9 and J is TRBJ1-2, with a weak D call TRBD1 (5 bases). Germline lookup yields CDR1 SEHNR and CDR2 FQNEAQ (reference sequence). The CDR3 length is 14 residues. Trimming cost V 1 base and J 7 bases, with 13 bases left between them. The DNA for the CDR3 is TGTGCCAGCAGCTTAGAGGGGATGTCGTCTGGCTACACCTTC. Translating it yields CASSLEGMSSGYTF.

For this clonotype: One end of the junction varies from germline; a read error may be responsible. The V and J genes are TRBV3-1 and TRBJ2-1; TRBD1 aligns across 9 bases. There are 15 residues in the CDR3. The V gene's germline CDR1 is LGHDT and CDR2 YNNKEL (reference sequence). The CDR3 is CAGSMGQGLYNEQFF. Written as DNA, the CDR3 is TGTGCCGGCAGCATGGGACAGGGACTTTACAATGAGCAGTTCTTC.

Comments on this clonotype: A single base separates this from a much larger clone, so it may be a read error. The rearrangement uses TRBV6-5 and TRBJ2-7, with 7 bases identical to TRBD1. This CDR3 contains 15 residues. V was pared by 4 bases and J by 10 bases, with 16 bases of the junction left unmatched. The germline V gene has CDR1 MNHEY and CDR2 SVGAGI. The CDR3 loop reads CASSSGGQIMKPQYF. CDR3 coding DNA: TGTGCCAGCAGTTCAGGGGGACAGATAATGAAGCCCCAGTACTTC.

This clonotype turned up a few times. The chain's CDR3 is CASSFRGSGELFF. In DNA form, the CDR3 reads TGCGCCAGCAGCTTCAGGGGGAGCGGGGAGCTGTTTTTT. The chain joins TRBV5-1 to TRBJ2-2, with 7 nucleotides matching TRBD1. Losses at the gene ends were 2 bases for V and 7 bases for J; bases not matched to a gene: 2. The CDR3 runs 13 residues. CDR1 is SGHRS and CDR2 is YFSETQ in the germline V gene.

This clonotype appeared many times. This chain links TRBV7-2 with TRBJ1-2; D gene ambiguous. This CDR3 contains 16 residues. Trimming cost V 1 base and J 2 bases, with 14 bases left between them. Germline V CDR1 and CDR2: SGHTA, FQGNSA. The CDR3 sequence is CASSLESGRKNYGYTF. DNA of the CDR3: TGTGCCAGCAGCTTAGAATCCGGACGCAAAAACTATGGCTACACCTTC.

This chain links TRBV19 with TRBJ2-3; D is uncertain. CDR3 length: 15 amino acids. Trimming shortened V by 9 bases and J by 6 bases, and 22 bases separated the two germline ends. In germline, CDR1 is LNHDA, CDR2 SQIVND (reference sequence). The CDR3 DNA reads TGTGCCAGACCCTCCGGGCGAACCTCGACGGATACGCAGTATTTT. Amino acid sequence: CARPSGRTSTDTQYF.

This clonotype has a count of ten or more. The CDR3 loop is CASSLLLPYEQYF. CDR3 coding DNA: TGTGCCAGCAGTTTACTCCTTCCTTACGAGCAGTACTTC. V gene TRBV12-3 or TRBV12-4 combines with J gene TRBJ2-7; D remains ambiguous. The CDR3 has 13 amino acids. Trimming cost V 2 bases and J 4 bases, with 9 bases left between them.

This clonotype was recorded at least ten times. This chain connects TRBV3-1 to TRBJ1-5; D is unclear. This CDR3 comprises 17 residues. CDR1 is LGHDT, CDR2 YNNKEL, per germline (reference sequence). The V gene lost 0 bases and the J gene lost 1 base, with 13 bases spanning the gap. The CDR3 region is CASSQEILVGSNQPQHF. Written as DNA, the CDR3 is TGTGCCAGCAGCCAAGAGATCCTGGTAGGGAGCAATCAGCCCCAGCATTTT.

About this clonotype itself: A much more abundant neighbour one base away suggests this may be a read error. The gene calls are TRBV3-1 and TRBJ1-2; D not resolved. The CDR3 length is 13 residues. The germline V gene encodes CDR1 LGHDT and CDR2 YNNKEL (reference sequence). The V and J ends lost 1 base and 6 bases respectively, with 9 bases between them. The CDR3 DNA reads TGTGCCAGCAGCCAAGCCATCGACCATGGCTACACCTTC. Translation: CASSQAIDHGYTF.

This clonotype has ten or more counts. This chain connects TRBV6-2 or TRBV6-3 to TRBJ2-7, with 7 positions matching TRBD1. This CDR3 spans 17 amino acids. V trimming: 2 bases; J trimming: 4 bases; junction bases outside the gene matches: 14. Germline lookup yields CDR1 MNHEY and CDR2 SVGEGT. This chain's CDR3 is CASSYPLRTGVVYEQYF. The DNA of the CDR3 is TGTGCCAGCAGTTACCCCCTCCGCACAGGGGTTGTATACGAGCAGTACTTC.